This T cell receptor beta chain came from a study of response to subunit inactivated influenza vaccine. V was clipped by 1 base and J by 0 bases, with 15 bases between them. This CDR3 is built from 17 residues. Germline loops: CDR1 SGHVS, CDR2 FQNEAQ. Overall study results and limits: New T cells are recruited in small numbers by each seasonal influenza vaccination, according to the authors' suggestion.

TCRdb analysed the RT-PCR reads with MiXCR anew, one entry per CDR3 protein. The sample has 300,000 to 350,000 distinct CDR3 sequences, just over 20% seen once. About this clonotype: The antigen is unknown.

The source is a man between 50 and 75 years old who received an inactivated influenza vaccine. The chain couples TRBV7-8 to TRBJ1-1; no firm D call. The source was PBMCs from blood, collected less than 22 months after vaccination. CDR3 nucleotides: TGTGCCAGCAGCTTAGGGGTGCGGGTCAGCATGAACACTGAAGCTTTCTTT. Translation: CASSLGVRVSMNTEAFF.